What follows is one TCR beta chain and its context. This clonotype came up many times. It has no known antigen specificity. Base-call qualities are not available, and no considerably larger clone is one nucleotide away. This entry is derived from a study of tumor-infiltrating lymphocytes in primary liver carcinoma (dated by TCRdb to 2016 to 2017). Regarding the complete study: Between November 2015 and early 2016, about 5 patients in China with histopathologically diagnosed primary liver carcinoma had their tumors surgically resected. The five patients, three men and two women aged 30 to 69 years, had hepatocellular carcinoma (four) or combined HCC and intrahepatic cholangiocarcinoma (one). The tumors of the five patients were staged as T1-T3 N0M0, with maximum diameters ranging from 4.2 to 10 cm. Samples yielded roughly 3.5 to 8 million productive TCRbeta reads; read depth did not differ significantly between tissue types. TCRbeta repertoire sequencing, expression microarrays and whole-exome sequencing were combined in the study across five regions of each liver tumor, with adjacent normal tissue and blood also included. A total of roughly 35 specimens from 5 patients, comprising some 25 tumor regions, 5 adjacent noncancerous liver tissues and 5 peripheral blood samples, were covered by TCRbeta repertoire sequencing. Reproducibility between technical replicate repertoires was high, with correlation coefficients above 0.95 and mean shared-clone rates approximately 0.88. The research as a whole found: Pairs of tumor regions showed greater repertoire overlap (mean about 36%) than tumor-adjacent pairs (around 17%) or tumor-blood pairs (roughly 15%), which is consistent with antigen-driven expansion. Only five or six patients were included in the study, and the authors note that the findings should be validated in a larger study. Because sequencing covered only the TCR beta chain and unpaired alpha chains were not captured, true repertoire diversity is likely underestimated. Bulk unsorted samples precluded comparing CD4+ and CD8+ T cell repertoires. The top 250 clones accounted for a significantly greater share of the repertoire in tumors than in blood (p = 0.039).

From its cysteine to its phenylalanine, the CDR3 spans 11 amino acids. The CDR3 DNA has 33 bases and is translated from base 1. The germline V gene specifies ENHRY as CDR1 and SYGVKD as CDR2. The junction carries 12 bases between V and J, which are trimmed by 11 bases and 5 bases respectively. Starting from around 520 ng total RNA, TCRbeta-specific cDNA was produced by reverse transcription with a constant-region primer and ProtoScript II reverse transcriptase. Construction of the TCRbeta libraries relied on three nested rounds of multiplex PCR, following a slightly modified ARM-PCR procedure. The first two PCR rounds used multiplex TRBV1-TRBV30 forward primers with a Cbeta reverse primer, each for 10 cycles. Sample barcodes and Illumina adapters were attached in a final 25-cycle PCR using Deep VentR polymerase. Before sequencing, amplicons between 200 and 500 bp were purified from gel using a QIAquick gel extraction kit. TCRbeta amplicons were sequenced on an Illumina HiSeq 2500 with 250-bp paired-end reads. Regarding the original processing steps: To recover full CDR3 sequences, reads were quality-trimmed using Trimmomatic v0.33 and paired reads were then merged using FLASH v1.2.11. MiGEC v1.2.1b assigned V, D and J germline segments to the rearranged TCRbeta sequences. Clonotype statistics, along with Shannon-Wiener diversity indices, were calculated using VDJtools v1.0.0. To cut down on sampling bias, every analysis after diversity analysis relied on just the 250 most abundant clonotypes from each sample. The public sequencing data were trimmed at Q25 with fastp and processed into clonotypes with MiXCR by TCRdb, which kept only in-frame beta chains. All rows with the same CDR3 protein become a single entry with the most common DNA and genes. The V and J calls reflect TCRdb's pipeline rather than the authors' work. In this sample the table shows approximately 330,000 distinct CDR3 sequences, about 65% of which occur a single time. The biggest ten clones account for about 6% of the sample.

Blood RNA was extracted from unsorted whole blood using TRIzol reagent, and germline DNA was obtained with the DNeasy Blood & Tissue kit. At the time of sampling, the patients had chronic HBV infection and had not received any treatment. Before surgery, about 4 milliliters of peripheral blood were drawn into K2EDTA tubes. The sequence is built from TRBV10-3 and TRBJ2-5; TRBD2 could be the D gene, as 5 bases match. This receptor was identified in a man aged 35-49 years with primary liver carcinoma and hepatitis B virus infection. The sequencing sample was made of peripheral blood. This receptor has the CDR3 CAAGDVETQYF. The sequenced DNA: TGTGCCGCCGGGGATGTGGAGACCCAGTACTTC.